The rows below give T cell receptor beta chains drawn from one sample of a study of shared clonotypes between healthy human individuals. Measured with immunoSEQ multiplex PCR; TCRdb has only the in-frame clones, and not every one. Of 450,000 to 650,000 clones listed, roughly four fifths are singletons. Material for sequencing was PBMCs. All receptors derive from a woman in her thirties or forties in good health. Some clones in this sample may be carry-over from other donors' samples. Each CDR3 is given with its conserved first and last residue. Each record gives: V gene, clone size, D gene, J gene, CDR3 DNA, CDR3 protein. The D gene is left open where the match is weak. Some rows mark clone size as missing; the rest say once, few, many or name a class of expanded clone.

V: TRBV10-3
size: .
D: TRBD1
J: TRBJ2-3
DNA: TGTGCCATCAGGAGACAGGGGAACACAGATACGCAGTATTTT
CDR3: CAIRRQGNTDTQYF

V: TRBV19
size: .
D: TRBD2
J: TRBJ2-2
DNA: TGTGCCAGTAGTATTCTAGCGGAAACCGGGGAGCTGTTTTTT
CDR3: CASSILAETGELFF

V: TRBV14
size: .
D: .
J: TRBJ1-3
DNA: TGTGCCAGCAGCCCGGTTGGAAACACCATATATTTT
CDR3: CASSPVGNTIYF

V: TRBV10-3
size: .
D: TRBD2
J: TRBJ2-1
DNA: TGTGCCATCAGTGACGGGCTAGCGGGAGCTCGGTCCTACAATGAGCAGTTCTTC
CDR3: CAISDGLAGARSYNEQFF

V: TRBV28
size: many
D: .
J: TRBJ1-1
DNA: TGTGCCAGCAGTTTATCGGGGAGGGGCAGGGACACTGAAGCTTTCTTT
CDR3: CASSLSGRGRDTEAFF

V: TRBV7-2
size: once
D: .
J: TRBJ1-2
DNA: TGTGCCAGCGATCCGGGGGGCTTAGCTAACTATGGCTACACCTTC
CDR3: CASDPGGLANYGYTF

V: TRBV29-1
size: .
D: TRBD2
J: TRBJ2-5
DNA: TGCAGCGTTACCAATAGCGGGGCTGTACAAGAGACCCAGTACTTC
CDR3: CSVTNSGAVQETQYF

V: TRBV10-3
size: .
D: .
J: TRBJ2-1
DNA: TGTGCCATCAACCCGGGCGGCTTTTCGGGGAACAATGAGCAGTTCTTC
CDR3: CAINPGGFSGNNEQFF

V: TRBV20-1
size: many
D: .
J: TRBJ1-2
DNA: TGCAGTGCTAGTCGGGGGGAGGGCTACACCTTC
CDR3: CSASRGEGYTF

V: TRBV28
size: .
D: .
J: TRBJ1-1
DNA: TGTGCCATCCAGGACACCTCGAACACTGAAGCTTTCTTT
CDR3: CAIQDTSNTEAFF